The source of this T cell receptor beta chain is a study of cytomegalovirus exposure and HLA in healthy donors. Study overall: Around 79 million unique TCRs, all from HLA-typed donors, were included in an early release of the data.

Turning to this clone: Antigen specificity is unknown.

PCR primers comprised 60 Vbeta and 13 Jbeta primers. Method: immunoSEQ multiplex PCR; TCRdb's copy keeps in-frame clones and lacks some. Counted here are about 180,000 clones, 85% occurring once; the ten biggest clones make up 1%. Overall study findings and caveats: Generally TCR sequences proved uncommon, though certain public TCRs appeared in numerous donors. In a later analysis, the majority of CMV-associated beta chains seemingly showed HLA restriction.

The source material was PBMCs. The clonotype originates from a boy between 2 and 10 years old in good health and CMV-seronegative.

CDR3 sequence (DNA): TGTGCCAGCAGCGGGGTAGCGGGAACTGAAGAGCAGTACTTC. Protein: CASSGVAGTEEQYF. The chain combines TRBV9 with TRBJ2-7, with 8 bases fitting TRBD2. Trimming cost V 3 bases and J 7 bases; bases outside gene matches: 9. Germline V CDR1 and CDR2: SGDLS, YYNGEE. CDR3 size: 14 residues.